Each of the 10 T cell receptor beta chains below was sequenced from the same sample in a study of cytomegalovirus exposure and HLA in healthy donors. This PCR relied on a set of 60 Vbeta primers and 13 Jbeta primers. Method: immunoSEQ multiplex PCR; TCRdb's copy keeps in-frame clones and lacks some. The sample records 100,000 to 150,000 clones, around four fifths being singletons. Sample: PBMCs. Source of these receptors: a boy between 2 and 10 years old in good health and CMV-seronegative.

V is TRBV2 and J is TRBJ2-1, with D unclear. The length of the CDR3 is 14 residues. The V end lost 2 bases, the J end lost 4 bases, and 9 bases lay between the germline ends. Germline lookup yields CDR1 SNHLY and CDR2 FYNNEI. The CDR3 DNA reads TGTGCCAGCAGTGAACTCAGATCGTACAATGAGCAGTTCTTC. Protein: CASSELRSYNEQFF.

This clone was counted only a few times. The same CDR3 is also encoded by other DNA sequences in this sample. The CDR3 loop is CASSETVNTEAFF. CDR3 DNA: TGTGCCAGCAGTGAAACGGTGAACACTGAAGCTTTCTTT. The rearrangement joins TRBV6-4 to TRBJ1-1; D gene ambiguous. Trimming left V 3 bases short and J 0 bases short, with 5 bases between. The CDR3 is made up of 13 amino acids. The germline CDR1 and CDR2 sequences are MRHNA and SNTAGT.

The chain has TRBV30 and TRBJ1-4; no firm D call. Germline lookup yields CDR1 GTSNPN and CDR2 SVGIG (reference sequence). Deletions cut 4 bases from V and 7 bases from J, with 7 bases between. The CDR3 loop spans 11 amino acids. The CDR3 here is CAWMAGEKLFF. The CDR3 DNA reads TGTGCCTGGATGGCAGGTGAAAAACTGTTTTTT. Full variable domain (remainder filled in from reference TRBV30 and TRBJ1-4): SQTIHQWPATLVQPVGSPLSLECTVEGTSNPNLYWYRQAAGRGLQLLFYSVGIGQISSEVPQNLSASRPQDRQFILSSKKLLLSDSGFYLCAWMAGEKLFFGSGTQLSVL.

This chain joins TRBV7-6 and TRBJ2-3; TRBD2 aligns across 9 bases. Germline V gives CDR1 SGHVS, CDR2 FNYEAQ. The CDR3 totals 18 residues. The trim removed 3 bases at V and 5 bases at J, leaving 15 bases unmatched. In DNA, the CDR3 is TGTGCCAGCAGCTTTTTTGCTAGCGGGACCCAAGTCCTAGATACGCAGTATTTT. Translating it yields CASSFFASGTQVLDTQYF.

The rearrangement links TRBV6-5 to TRBJ2-5; D gene unclear. The DNA end is a closer match to TRBJ2-7, so the J assignment may be wrong. The CDR3 consists of 14 residues. Germline lookup yields CDR1 MNHEY and CDR2 SVGAGI. The CDR3 region is CASSYSNGHYEQYF. In DNA, the CDR3 is TGTGCCAGCAGTTACTCGAATGGCCACTACGAGCAGTACTTC.

The J gene is TRBJ2-2, the V gene TRBV21-1; the DNA was not compared with TRBD2, the D call given in the table. TRBV21-1 counts as a pseudogene. The CDR3 has 14 amino acids. The CDR3 is CASGRASGTGELFF. CDR3 in DNA: TGTGCCAGTGGGAGGGCCAGTGGGACCGGGGAGCTGTTTTTT.

This clone was picked up a small number of times. The chain combines TRBV27 with TRBJ2-1, with 13 bases matching TRBD2. Germline V gene sequence: CDR1 MNHEY, CDR2 SMNVEV (reference sequence). V lost 3 bases and J lost 12; bases outside the gene matches: 11. CDR3 length: 16 amino acids. In DNA, the CDR3 is TGTGCCAGCAGTTTCGAGATACCGGGACTAGCGGGACCGCAGTTCTTC. Protein product: CASSFEIPGLAGPQFF.

The rearrangement joins TRBV9 to TRBJ2-7, with D perhaps matching TRBD1 (6 bases). This CDR3 has 13 amino acids. The V end was cut by 4 bases, the J end by 7 bases, with 15 bases between. The germline V gene encodes CDR1 SGDLS and CDR2 YYNGEE. The CDR3 DNA follows: TGTGCCAGCAGCCGGACAGCCTTGGGGGAGCAGTACGTC. This codes for CASSRTALGEQYV.

This chain joins TRBV27 and TRBJ2-3; maybe TRBD2 (6 bases). The V and J ends lost 3 bases and 0 bases respectively, with 10 bases between them. CDR3 length equals 15 residues. Germline V gives CDR1 MNHEY, CDR2 SMNVEV (reference sequence). CDR3 sequence (DNA): TGTGCCAGCAGTTTTGGGCTAGCGAGCACAGATACGCAGTATTTT. It translates to CASSFGLASTDTQYF.

V usage is TRBV19 and J usage is TRBJ2-2; possible D gene TRBD1, 7 bases. The germline V gene encodes CDR1 LNHDA and CDR2 SQIVND (reference sequence). CDR3 length equals 16 residues. The ends were cut back, 3 bases at V and 2 bases at J, with 13 bases in the middle. CDR3 sequence: CASSIPGGPNTGELFF. The CDR3 coding sequence is TGTGCCAGTAGTATCCCAGGGGGGCCCAACACCGGGGAGCTGTTTTTT.